The 9 T cell receptor beta chains below come from one sample, sequenced in a study of blood T cell repertoires in COVID-19. The method was immunoSEQ multiplex PCR; TCRdb's version includes in-frame clones alone and lacks a portion of them. The sample has around 140,000 clones; roughly 87% are singletons. Sequenced sample: peripheral blood. These receptor sequences come from a woman between 45 and 60 years old with acute or convalescent COVID-19.

J is TRBJ1-4 and V is TRBV30; TRBD1 aligns across 10 bases. The CDR3 covers 16 residues. Germline V gene lookup returns CDR1 GTSNPN and CDR2 SVGIG (reference sequence). V shed 5 bases, J shed 2 bases, and the junction held 8 bases outside the gene matches. Written as DNA, the CDR3 is TGTGCCTGGTCTCCCGGGACAGGGGCGACTAATGAAAAACTGTTTTTT. This translates into CAWSPGTGATNEKLFF.

The chain employs TRBV6-6 and TRBJ1-2, with TRBD1 matching over 8 bases. The V segment lost 7 bases and the J segment 5 bases; nucleotides outside the gene matches: 9. In germline, CDR1 is MNHNY, CDR2 SVGAGI (reference sequence). The CDR3 spans 14 residues. The DNA for the CDR3 is TGTGCCAGCACTGACGGACAGGGTTGGTATGGCTACACCTTC. Its translation: CASTDGQGWYGYTF.

In this sample, this clone turned up a few times. The CDR3 DNA reads as TGTGCCAGTAGTCAGGGGGCCGGCACAGATACGCAGTATTTT. Translated, it gives CASSQGAGTDTQYF. The chain links TRBV19 to TRBJ2-3; 8 nucleotides align to TRBD1. Germline CDR1 is LNHDA and CDR2 is SQIVND (reference sequence). J gave up 1 base and V 5 bases, and 2 bases lay outside the gene matches. This CDR3 comprises 14 residues.

The V call is TRBV18, the J call TRBJ2-7; tentatively, D is TRBD2 (5 bases). The CDR3 is 13 amino acids. The germline gives CDR1 KGHSH, CDR2 LQKENI. V was shortened by 3 bases and J by 3 bases, with 9 bases between the two germline ends. CDR3 region: CASSPGLDYEQYF. The DNA of the CDR3 is TGTGCCAGCTCACCTGGACTGGACTACGAGCAGTACTTC.

The CDR3 is CASSLTVRGGGTDTQYF. The DNA of the CDR3 is TGTGCCAGCAGCTTAACGGTGCGGGGGGGCGGGACAGATACGCAGTATTTT. This chain uses TRBV7-6 with TRBJ2-3, with 9 positions matching TRBD2. The junction had 9 bases not matched to a gene; V was cut back by 2 bases and J by 3 bases. The CDR3 runs 17 residues. Germline V gives CDR1 SGHVS, CDR2 FNYEAQ.

Points on this clone: In the same sample, other DNA sequences code for this CDR3. This chain uses TRBV29-1 with TRBJ2-2; 8 nucleotides match TRBD1. V lost 7 bases and J lost 0; bases outside the gene matches: 4. The CDR3 is 14 residues long. Germline-derived CDR1 and CDR2 are SQVTM and ANQGSEA. The CDR3 region has the DNA TGCAGCGCAGGACAGGGATCGAACACCGGGGAGCTGTTTTTT. Amino acid sequence: CSAGQGSNTGELFF.

This clone came up once. The chain links TRBV5-1 to TRBJ2-7, with D unclear. Deletions cut 0 bases from V and 0 bases from J, with 7 bases between. Germline V gene sequence: CDR1 SGHRS, CDR2 YFSETQ. CDR3 length: 14 residues. CDR3 DNA: TGCGCCAGCAGCTTGGACAGCTACTCCTACGAGCAGTACTTC. This sequence encodes CASSLDSYSYEQYF.

This chain joins TRBV7-9 and TRBJ2-1, with 8 bases matching TRBD2. The CDR3 contains 15 residues. With 1 base clipped from V and 7 bases from J, the junction kept 6 bases outside the gene matches. CDR1 is SEHNR, CDR2 FQNEAQ, per germline (reference sequence). The CDR3 is CASSLEAGAENEQFF. The CDR3 nucleotides read TGTGCCAGCAGCTTAGAAGCGGGAGCGGAGAATGAGCAGTTCTTC.

The chain employs TRBV5-6 and TRBJ2-7, with D possibly being TRBD2 (6 bases). V lost 4 bases and J 0 bases, leaving 11 bases between the germline ends. The CDR3 has 14 residues. Looked up from germline, CDR1 is SGHDT and CDR2 is YYEEEE. The CDR3 spells CASSRGTYSYEQYF. CDR3 DNA: TGTGCCAGCAGCCGCGGGACCTACTCCTACGAGCAGTACTTC.